A single sample gave rise to the 12 T cell receptor beta chains below, sequenced in a study of blood T cells in healthy people across ages. Together with a sample-barcoded 5' primer, a J-beta primer mix was included in a second PCR lasting about 6 to 11 cycles. From the 5' RACE reads, TCRdb called clonotypes with MiXCR, one entry per CDR3 protein. The sample holds 800,000 to 1,000,000 distinct CDR3 sequences, around 48% seen once. The source material was blood. The receptor source for this set is a man under 40 in good health.

The chain joins TRBV2 to TRBJ2-5; no definite D call. Germline lookup yields CDR1 SNHLY and CDR2 FYNNEI. The germline V and J ends were trimmed by 7 bases and 6 bases, with 21 bases remaining between them. This CDR3 is 15 amino acids long. CDR3: CASMVPGRTAQTQYF. In DNA form, the CDR3 reads TGTGCCAGCATGGTTCCAGGACGCACGGCGCAGACCCAGTACTTC.

A remark on this clonotype: At one end, the junction sequence differs from germline, possibly due to a read error. The chain employs TRBV25-1 and TRBJ1-2; 12 bases match TRBD1. Germline CDR1 is MGHDK and CDR2 is SYGVNS. This CDR3 is built from 14 residues. CDR3 sequence (DNA): TGTGCCGGCAGTGAGGGACAGGGGGCCGATGGCTACACCTTC. It encodes CAGSEGQGADGYTF.

The CDR3 coding sequence is TGTGCCAGCAGCTTAGCGACAGGGCGCGGGGAGACCCAGTACTTC. Amino acids: CASSLATGRGETQYF. This rearrangement joins TRBV7-7 to TRBJ2-4; the match to TRBD1 covers 7 bases. The J call may not be correct, given that the DNA end is closer to TRBJ2-5. Germline V CDR1 and CDR2: SSHAT, FNYEAQ (reference sequence). The CDR3 is made up of 15 amino acids.

Only a few counts were recorded for this clonotype. Here the CDR3 reads CASSTRESNSPLHF. The CDR3 nucleotides are TGTGCCAGCTCAACGAGGGAGAGTAATTCACCCCTCCACTTT. The rearrangement uses TRBV2 and TRBJ1-6; D is undetermined. V was shortened by 8 bases and J by 6 bases, with 14 bases between the two germline ends. The CDR3 is 14 residues long. Per the germline V gene, CDR1 is SNHLY and CDR2 is FYNNEI.

The chain couples TRBV12-3 or TRBV12-4 to TRBJ2-1; TRBD2 aligns across 7 bases. The DNA end favors TRBJ2-7, so the J call may be wrong. This CDR3 is 18 amino acids long. The CDR3 DNA reads TGTGCCAGCAGTTTAGCGAGGCTAGCGGCGTTCTCCTACAATGAGCAGTACTTC. Its translation is CASSLARLAAFSYNEQYF.

In its sample, this clonotype was seen a few times. The J gene is TRBJ2-1, the V gene TRBV20-1; perhaps TRBD2 as D (6 bases). V lost 0 bases to trimming and J lost 8 bases, with 17 bases between them. Germline V gene data show CDR1 as DFQATT and CDR2 as SNEGSKA (reference sequence). The CDR3 has 15 amino acids. The CDR3 DNA follows: TGCAGTGCTAGAGATCCGGGACTGTCTATGTATGAGCAGTTCTTC. The encoded protein is CSARDPGLSMYEQFF.

The chain links TRBV10-3 to TRBJ2-7; TRBD2 aligns across 8 bases. Germline trimming cut 4 bases from V and 6 bases from J; bases unmatched to any gene: 5. This CDR3 has 13 residues. Per germline, CDR1 ENHRY and CDR2 SYGVKD. CDR3 in amino acids: CAISGREGTEQYF. The CDR3 DNA is TGTGCCATCAGTGGCCGGGAGGGCACCGAGCAGTACTTC.

The chain links TRBV7-8 to TRBJ1-2, with D uncertain. The germline V gene has CDR1 SGHVS and CDR2 FQNEAQ. This CDR3 spans 15 amino acids. V was clipped by 5 bases and J by 0 bases, with 13 bases between them. CDR3 nucleotides: TGTGCCAGCAGCCGATGGATGGAAGCTAACTATGGCTACACCTTC. This sequence encodes CASSRWMEANYGYTF.

The chain employs TRBV6-2 or TRBV6-3 and TRBJ1-4, with D possibly being TRBD1 (5 bases). Germline CDR1 reads MNHEY; CDR2 reads SVGEGT. The ends were cut back, 5 bases at V and 6 bases at J, with 10 bases in the middle. The CDR3 is 13 amino acids. The CDR3 reads CASSTGGDEKLFF. CDR3 DNA: TGTGCCAGCAGTACCGGGGGAGATGAAAAACTGTTTTTT.

This clonotype was detected many times. A much larger clone sits a single nucleotide away, making a read error possible. This chain links TRBV20-1 with TRBJ2-7, with 9 bases aligning to TRBD2. Germline V CDR1 and CDR2: DFQATT, SNEGSKA (reference sequence). This CDR3 has 15 residues. The J segment lost 7 bases and the V segment lost 0 bases, leaving 10 bases of the junction unmatched. The CDR3: CSARDWVAGVHEQYF. CDR3 nucleotide sequence: TGCAGTGCTAGAGATTGGGTAGCGGGAGTCCATGAGCAGTACTTC.

This clonotype was seen just once. The rearrangement links TRBV21-1 to TRBJ1-2. TRBV21-1 is reported as a pseudogene. The CDR3 totals 17 residues. The CDR3 reads CASSEDQRGANGHGYTF. The DNA of the CDR3 is TGTGCCAGCAGCGAGGACCAGAGGGGGGCTAATGGCCATGGCTACACCTTC.

The V gene is TRBV27, the J gene TRBJ2-5; TRBD2 is a possible D gene (5 bases). The CDR3 length is 13 residues. Trimming took 4 bases from V and 12 from J, leaving 18 bases between them. Per germline, CDR1 MNHEY and CDR2 SMNVEV (reference sequence). Here the CDR3 reads CASSSPWRTMEYF. In DNA, the CDR3 is TGTGCCAGCAGTTCTCCTTGGAGGACGATGGAGTACTTC.